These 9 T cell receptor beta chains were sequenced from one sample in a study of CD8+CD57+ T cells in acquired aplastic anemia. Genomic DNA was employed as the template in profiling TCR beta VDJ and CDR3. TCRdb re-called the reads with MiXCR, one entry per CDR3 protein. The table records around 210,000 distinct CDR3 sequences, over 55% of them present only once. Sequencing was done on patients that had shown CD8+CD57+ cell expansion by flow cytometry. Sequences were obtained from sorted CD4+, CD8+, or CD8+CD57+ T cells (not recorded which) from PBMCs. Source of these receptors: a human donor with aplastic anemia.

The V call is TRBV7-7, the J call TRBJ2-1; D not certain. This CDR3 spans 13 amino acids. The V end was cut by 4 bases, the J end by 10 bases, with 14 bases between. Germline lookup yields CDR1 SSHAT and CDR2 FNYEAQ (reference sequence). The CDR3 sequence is CASSSLGLGEQFF. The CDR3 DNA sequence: TGTGCCAGCAGCTCCTTGGGGTTGGGGGAGCAGTTCTTC.

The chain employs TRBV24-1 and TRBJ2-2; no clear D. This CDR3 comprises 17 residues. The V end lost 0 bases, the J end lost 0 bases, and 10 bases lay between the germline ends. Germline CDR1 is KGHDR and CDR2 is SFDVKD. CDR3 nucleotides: TGTGCCACCAGTGATTTGGATGCAGTACCGAACACCGGGGAGCTGTTTTTT. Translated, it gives CATSDLDAVPNTGELFF.

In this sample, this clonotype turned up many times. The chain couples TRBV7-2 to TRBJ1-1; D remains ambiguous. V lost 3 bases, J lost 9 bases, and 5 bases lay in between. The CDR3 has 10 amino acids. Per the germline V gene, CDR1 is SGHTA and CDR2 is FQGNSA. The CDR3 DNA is TGTGCCAGCAGCTTGACCAAAGCTTTCTTT. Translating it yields CASSLTKAFF.

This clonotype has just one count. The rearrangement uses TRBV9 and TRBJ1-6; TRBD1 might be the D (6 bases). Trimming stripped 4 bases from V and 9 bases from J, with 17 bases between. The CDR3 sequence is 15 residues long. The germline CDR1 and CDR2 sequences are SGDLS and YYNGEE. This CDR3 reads CASSFLQGEGSPLHF. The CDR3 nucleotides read TGTGCCAGCAGCTTCCTACAGGGTGAGGGTTCACCCCTCCACTTT.

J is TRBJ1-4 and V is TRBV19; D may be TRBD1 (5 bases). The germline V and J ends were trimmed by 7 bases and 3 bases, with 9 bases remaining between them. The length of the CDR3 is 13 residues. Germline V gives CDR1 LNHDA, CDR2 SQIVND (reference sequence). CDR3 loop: CASNPRANEKLFF. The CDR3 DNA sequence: TGTGCCAGTAACCCCAGGGCTAATGAAAAACTGTTTTTT.

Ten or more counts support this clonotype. The CDR3 sequence: CASSLSGGGETQYF. In nucleotides, the CDR3 is TGTGCCAGCAGTTTATCAGGGGGAGGCGAGACCCAGTACTTC. The chain is built from TRBV12-3 or TRBV12-4 and TRBJ2-5, with a weak D call TRBD1 (7 bases). This CDR3 comprises 14 residues. The V and J ends lost 2 bases and 5 bases respectively, with 12 bases between them.

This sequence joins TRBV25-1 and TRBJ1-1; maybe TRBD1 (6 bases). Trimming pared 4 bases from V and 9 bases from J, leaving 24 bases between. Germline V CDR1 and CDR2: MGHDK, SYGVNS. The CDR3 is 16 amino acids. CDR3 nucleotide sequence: TGTGCCAGCAGTGCCTACTCCGGGACACCTAGTTCCCAAGCTTTCTTT. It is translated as CASSAYSGTPSSQAFF.

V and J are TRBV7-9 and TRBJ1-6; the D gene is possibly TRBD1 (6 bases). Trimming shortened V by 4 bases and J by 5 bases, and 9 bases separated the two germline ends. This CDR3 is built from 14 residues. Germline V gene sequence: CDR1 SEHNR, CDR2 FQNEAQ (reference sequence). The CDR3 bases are TGTGCCAGCAGCTCACAGGGAGATAATTCACCCCTCCACTTT. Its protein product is CASSSQGDNSPLHF.

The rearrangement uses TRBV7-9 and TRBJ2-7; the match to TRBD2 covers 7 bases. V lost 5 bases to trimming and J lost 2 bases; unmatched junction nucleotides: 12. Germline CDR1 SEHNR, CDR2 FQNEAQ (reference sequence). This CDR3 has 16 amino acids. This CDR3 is CASSTAPRGLAYEQYF. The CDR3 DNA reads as TGTGCCAGCAGCACCGCCCCGCGAGGACTAGCCTACGAGCAGTACTTC.